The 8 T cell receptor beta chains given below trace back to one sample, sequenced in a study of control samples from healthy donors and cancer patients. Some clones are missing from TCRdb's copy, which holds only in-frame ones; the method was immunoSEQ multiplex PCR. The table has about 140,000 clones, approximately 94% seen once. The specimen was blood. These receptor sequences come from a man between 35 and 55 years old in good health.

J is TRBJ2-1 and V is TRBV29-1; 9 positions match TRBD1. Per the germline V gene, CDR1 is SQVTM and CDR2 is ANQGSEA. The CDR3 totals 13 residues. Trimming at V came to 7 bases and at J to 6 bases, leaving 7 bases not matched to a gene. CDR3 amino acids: CSAIRDRVNEQFF. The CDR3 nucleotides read TGCAGCGCTATCCGGGACAGGGTCAATGAGCAGTTCTTC.

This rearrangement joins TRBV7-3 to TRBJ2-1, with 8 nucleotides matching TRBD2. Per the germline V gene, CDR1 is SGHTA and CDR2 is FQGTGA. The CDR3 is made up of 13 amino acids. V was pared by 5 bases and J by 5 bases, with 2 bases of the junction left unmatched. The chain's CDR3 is CASSPGGHNEQFF. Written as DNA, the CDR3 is TGTGCCAGCAGCCCGGGAGGGCACAATGAGCAGTTCTTC.

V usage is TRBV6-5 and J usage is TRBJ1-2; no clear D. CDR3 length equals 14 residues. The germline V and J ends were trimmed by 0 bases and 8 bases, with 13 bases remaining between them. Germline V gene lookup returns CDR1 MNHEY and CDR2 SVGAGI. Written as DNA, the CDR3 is TGTGCCAGCAGTTACTCGATGAGTGCGGGGGGCTACACCTTC. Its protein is CASSYSMSAGGYTF.

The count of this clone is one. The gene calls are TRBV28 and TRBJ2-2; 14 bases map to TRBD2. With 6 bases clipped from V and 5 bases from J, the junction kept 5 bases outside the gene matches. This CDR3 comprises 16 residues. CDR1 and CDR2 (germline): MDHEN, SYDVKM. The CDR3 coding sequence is TGTGCCAGCAGCATCCGGACTAGCGGGAGGACCGGGGAGCTGTTTTTT. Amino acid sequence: CASSIRTSGRTGELFF.

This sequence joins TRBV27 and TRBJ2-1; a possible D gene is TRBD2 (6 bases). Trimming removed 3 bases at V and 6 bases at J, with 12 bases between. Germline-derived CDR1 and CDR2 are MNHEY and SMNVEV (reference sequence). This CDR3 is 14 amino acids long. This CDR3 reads CASSLGRELNEQFF. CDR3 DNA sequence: TGTGCCAGCAGTTTGGGGCGGGAACTCAATGAGCAGTTCTTC.

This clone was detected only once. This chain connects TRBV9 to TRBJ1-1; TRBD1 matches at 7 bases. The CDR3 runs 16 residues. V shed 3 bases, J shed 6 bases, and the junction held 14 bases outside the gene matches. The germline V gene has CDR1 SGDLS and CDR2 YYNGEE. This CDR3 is CASSASPSDRPSEAFF. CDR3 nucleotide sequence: TGTGCCAGCAGCGCCTCACCCTCGGACAGGCCGTCTGAAGCTTTCTTT.

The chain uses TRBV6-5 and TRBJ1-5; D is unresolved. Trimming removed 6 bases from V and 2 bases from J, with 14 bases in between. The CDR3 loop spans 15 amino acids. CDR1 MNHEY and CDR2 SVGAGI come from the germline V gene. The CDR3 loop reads CASSYPERGNQPQHF. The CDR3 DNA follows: TGTGCCAGCAGCTACCCCGAAAGGGGCAATCAGCCCCAGCATTTT.

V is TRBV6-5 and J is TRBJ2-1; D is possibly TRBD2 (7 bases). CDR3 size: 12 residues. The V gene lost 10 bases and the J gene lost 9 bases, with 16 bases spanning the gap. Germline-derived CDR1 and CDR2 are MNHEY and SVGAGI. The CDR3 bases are TGTGCCATAGGGGGGGGGCAGGGTGAGCAGTTCTTC. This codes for CAIGGGQGEQFF.